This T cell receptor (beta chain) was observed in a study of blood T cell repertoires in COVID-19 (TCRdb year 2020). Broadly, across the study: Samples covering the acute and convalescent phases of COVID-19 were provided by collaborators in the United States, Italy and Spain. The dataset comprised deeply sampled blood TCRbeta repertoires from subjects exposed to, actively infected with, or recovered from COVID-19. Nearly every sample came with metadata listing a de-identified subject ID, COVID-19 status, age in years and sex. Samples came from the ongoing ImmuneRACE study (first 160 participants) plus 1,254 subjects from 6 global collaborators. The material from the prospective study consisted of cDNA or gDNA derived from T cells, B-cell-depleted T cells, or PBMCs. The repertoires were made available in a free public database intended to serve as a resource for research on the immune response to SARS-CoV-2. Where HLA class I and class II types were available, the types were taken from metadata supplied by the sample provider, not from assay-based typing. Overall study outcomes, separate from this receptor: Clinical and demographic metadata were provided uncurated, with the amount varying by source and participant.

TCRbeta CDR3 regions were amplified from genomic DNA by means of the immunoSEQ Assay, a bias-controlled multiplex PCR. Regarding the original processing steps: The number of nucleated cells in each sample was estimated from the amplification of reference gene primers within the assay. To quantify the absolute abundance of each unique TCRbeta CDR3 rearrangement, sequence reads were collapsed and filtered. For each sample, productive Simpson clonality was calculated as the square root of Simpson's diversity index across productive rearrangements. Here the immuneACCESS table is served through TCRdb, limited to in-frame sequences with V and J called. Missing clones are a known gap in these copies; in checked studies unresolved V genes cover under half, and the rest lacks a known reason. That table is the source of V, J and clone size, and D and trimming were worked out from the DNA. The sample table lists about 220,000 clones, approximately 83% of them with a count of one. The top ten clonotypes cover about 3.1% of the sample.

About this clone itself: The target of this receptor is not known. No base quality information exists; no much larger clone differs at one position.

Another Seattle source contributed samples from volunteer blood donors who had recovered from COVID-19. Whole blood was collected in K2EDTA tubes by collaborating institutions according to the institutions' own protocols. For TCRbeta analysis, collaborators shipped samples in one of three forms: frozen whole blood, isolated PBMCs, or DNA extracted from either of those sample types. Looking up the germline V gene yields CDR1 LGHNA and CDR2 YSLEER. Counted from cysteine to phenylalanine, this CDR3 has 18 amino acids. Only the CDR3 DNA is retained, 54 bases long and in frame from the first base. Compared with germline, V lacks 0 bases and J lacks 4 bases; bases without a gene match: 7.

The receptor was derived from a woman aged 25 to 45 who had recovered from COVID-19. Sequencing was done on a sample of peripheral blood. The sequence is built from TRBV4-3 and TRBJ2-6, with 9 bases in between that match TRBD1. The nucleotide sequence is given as TGCGCCAGCAGCCAAGATCGCGGGACAGGGATCGGGGCCAACGTCCTGACTTTC. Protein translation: CASSQDRGTGIGANVLTF.